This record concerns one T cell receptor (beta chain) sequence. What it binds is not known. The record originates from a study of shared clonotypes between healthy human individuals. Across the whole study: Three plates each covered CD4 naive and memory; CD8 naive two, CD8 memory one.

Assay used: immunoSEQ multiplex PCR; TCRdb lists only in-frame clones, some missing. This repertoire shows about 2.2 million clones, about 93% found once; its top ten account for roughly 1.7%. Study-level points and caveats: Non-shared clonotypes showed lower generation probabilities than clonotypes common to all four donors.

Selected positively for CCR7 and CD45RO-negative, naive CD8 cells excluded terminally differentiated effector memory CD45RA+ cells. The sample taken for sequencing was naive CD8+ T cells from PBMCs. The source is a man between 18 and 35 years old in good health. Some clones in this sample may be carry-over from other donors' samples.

The CDR3 DNA sequence: TGTGCCAGCAGCCAAAGCCTAGCGGATAGCACAGATACGCAGTATTTT. Its protein is CASSQSLADSTDTQYF. The chain is built from TRBV14 and TRBJ2-3; 7 nucleotides align to TRBD2. V gave up 2 bases and J gave up 0 bases; unmatched junction bases: 5. In germline, CDR1 is SGHDN, CDR2 FVKESK. This CDR3 has 16 amino acids.